Following are 11 T cell receptor beta chains from one sample sequenced in a study of blood T cell repertoires in COVID-19. Produced via immunoSEQ multiplex PCR; TCRdb's table is partial and in-frame only. The sample yields tens of thousands of clones, less than 85% seen once. Input material: peripheral blood. Receptors originate from a woman of 80 years or more with acute or convalescent COVID-19.

The chain recombines TRBV6-5 with TRBJ1-2; D is uncertain. The V end lost 5 bases, the J end lost 5 bases, and 9 bases lay between the germline ends. The V gene's germline CDR1 is MNHEY and CDR2 SVGAGI. CDR3 length equals 12 residues. Written as DNA, the CDR3 is TGTGCCAGCAGTAACAGAACTTATGGCTACACCTTC. Its protein is CASSNRTYGYTF.

This clone was seen once. This chain links TRBV5-6 with TRBJ1-4; 10 nucleotides align to TRBD1. The CDR3 is 15 residues long. After removal of 5 bases from V and 6 bases from J, the junction contained 7 bases not matched to a gene. CDR1 and CDR2 from the germline V gene are SGHDT and YYEEEE. CDR3 nucleotides: TGTGCCAGCAGATCAAAGGACAGGGGGGATGAAAAACTGTTTTTT. Its protein is CASRSKDRGDEKLFF.

The table lists this clone with a count of one. The chain has TRBV5-1 and TRBJ2-2; D is ambiguous. Germline V gives CDR1 SGHRS, CDR2 YFSETQ. This CDR3 has 16 amino acids. Trimming stripped 0 bases from V and 1 base from J, with 10 bases between. The CDR3 bases are TGCGCCAGCAGCTTGGGTCCCGCAGGGAACACCGGGGAGCTGTTTTTT. Translating it yields CASSLGPAGNTGELFF.

The chain uses TRBV5-1 and TRBJ2-7; D remains unclear. The length of the CDR3 is 14 residues. The germline V gene encodes CDR1 SGHRS and CDR2 YFSETQ. Trimming cost V 0 bases and J 3 bases, with 10 bases left between them. CDR3: CASSLEAGYYEQYF. In nucleotides, the CDR3 is TGCGCCAGCAGCTTGGAAGCAGGTTACTACGAGCAGTACTTC.

This chain connects TRBV18 to TRBJ1-6; TRBD1 is a possible D gene (5 bases). Germline assignment: CDR1 KGHSH and CDR2 LQKENI. The ends were cut back, 3 bases at V and 7 bases at J, with 16 bases in the middle. The CDR3 is 16 residues long. The CDR3 DNA reads TGTGCCAGCTCACCGCGGGTGGGGGGTAAGAATTCACCCCTCCACTTT. It is translated as CASSPRVGGKNSPLHF.

This chain uses TRBV2 with TRBJ2-5; D is unclear. The CDR3 is 12 amino acids. Germline V gene data show CDR1 as SNHLY and CDR2 as FYNNEI. V was trimmed by 6 bases and J by 4 bases, leaving 9 bases between them. This CDR3 is CASSTTRETQYF. CDR3 sequence (DNA): TGTGCCAGCAGCACCACACGAGAGACCCAGTACTTC.

This chain links TRBV19 with TRBJ2-5, with TRBD2 matching over 7 bases. The CDR3 is made up of 16 amino acids. Looked up from germline, CDR1 is LNHDA and CDR2 is SQIVND (reference sequence). Trimming removed 3 bases from V and 2 bases from J; junction bases left unmatched: 9. CDR3 bases: TGTGCCAGTAGTATGTATGGCGGGGGACCTCAAGAGACCCAGTACTTC. It encodes CASSMYGGGPQETQYF.

The chain carries TRBV11-3 and TRBJ2-3; TRBD1 is a possible D gene (6 bases). Per the germline V gene, CDR1 is SGHNT and CDR2 is YENEEA. The V and J ends lost 3 bases and 4 bases respectively, with 8 bases between them. The CDR3 is 13 residues long. In nucleotides, the CDR3 is TGTGCCAGCAGCTTCGGACAGTCAGATACGCAGTATTTT. As protein: CASSFGQSDTQYF. The variable domain in full, completed from reference TRBV11-3 and TRBJ2-3, reads EAGVVQSPRYKIIEKKQPVAFWCNPISGHNTLYWYLQNLGQGPELLIRYENEEAVDDSQLPKDRFSAERLKGVDSTLKIQPAELGDSAVYLCASSFGQSDTQYFGPGTRLTVL.

The chain joins TRBV3-1 (or the pseudogene TRBV3-2) to TRBJ2-6; maybe TRBD1 (5 bases). This CDR3 is 13 amino acids long. Germline assignment: CDR1 LGHDT and CDR2 YNNKEL (reference sequence). V was cut by 4 bases and J by 13 bases, with 14 bases left in between. The CDR3, as DNA: TGTGCCAGCAGCCGGGCAGGGCAAGGTGTCCTGACTTTC. This codes for CASSRAGQGVLTF.

The chain employs TRBV2 and TRBJ1-2, with D possibly being TRBD1 (5 bases). Germline CDR1 reads SNHLY; CDR2 reads FYNNEI. The CDR3 covers 14 residues. The V gene lost 7 bases and the J gene lost 5 bases, with 17 bases spanning the gap. Written as DNA, the CDR3 is TGTGCCAGCAATCGGGGACGGGAGCTGTATGGCTACACCTTC. This gives the protein CASNRGRELYGYTF.

The gene calls are TRBV5-6 and TRBJ2-7; D may be TRBD1 (6 bases). V gave up 1 base and J gave up 3 bases, with 8 bases separating them. In germline, CDR1 is SGHDT, CDR2 YYEEEE. There are 13 residues in the CDR3. The CDR3 region is CASSLRGNYEQYF. The CDR3 DNA is TGTGCCAGCAGCTTGAGGGGGAACTACGAGCAGTACTTC.